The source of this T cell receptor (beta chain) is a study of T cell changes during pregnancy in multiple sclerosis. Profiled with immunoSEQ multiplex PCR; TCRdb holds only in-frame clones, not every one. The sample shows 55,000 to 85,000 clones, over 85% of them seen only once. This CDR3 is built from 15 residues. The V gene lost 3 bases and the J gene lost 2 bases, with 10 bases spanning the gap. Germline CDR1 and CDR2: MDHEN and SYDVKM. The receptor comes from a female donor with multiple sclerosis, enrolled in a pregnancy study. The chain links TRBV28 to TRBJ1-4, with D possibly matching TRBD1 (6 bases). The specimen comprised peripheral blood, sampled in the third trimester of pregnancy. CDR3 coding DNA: TGTGCCAGCAGTTTGCCACAGGGCACTAATGAAAAACTGTTTTTT. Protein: CASSLPQGTNEKLFF.